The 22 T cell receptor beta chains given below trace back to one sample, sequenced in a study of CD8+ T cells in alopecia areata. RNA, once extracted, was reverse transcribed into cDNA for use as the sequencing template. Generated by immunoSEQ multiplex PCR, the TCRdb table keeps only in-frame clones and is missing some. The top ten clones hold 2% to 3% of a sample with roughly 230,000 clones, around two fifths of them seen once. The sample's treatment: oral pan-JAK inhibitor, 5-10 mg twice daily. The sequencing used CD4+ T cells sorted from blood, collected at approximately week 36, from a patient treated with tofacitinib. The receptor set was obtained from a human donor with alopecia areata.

The CDR3 region is CASSEAHSTDTQYF. The DNA for the CDR3 is TGTGCCAGCAGCGAGGCACATAGCACAGATACGCAGTATTTT. The chain employs TRBV7-2 and TRBJ2-3; D gene ambiguous. This CDR3 region has 14 residues. V dropped 5 bases and J dropped 0 bases, with 9 bases sitting between them. Germline V lookup: CDR1 SGHTA, CDR2 FQGNSA.

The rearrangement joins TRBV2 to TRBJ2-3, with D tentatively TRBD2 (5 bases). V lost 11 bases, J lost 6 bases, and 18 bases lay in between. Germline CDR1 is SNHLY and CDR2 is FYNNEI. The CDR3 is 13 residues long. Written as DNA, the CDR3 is TGTGCCGGAGCCCGCCGGCGCGGGGATACGCAGTATTTT. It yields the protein CAGARRRGDTQYF.

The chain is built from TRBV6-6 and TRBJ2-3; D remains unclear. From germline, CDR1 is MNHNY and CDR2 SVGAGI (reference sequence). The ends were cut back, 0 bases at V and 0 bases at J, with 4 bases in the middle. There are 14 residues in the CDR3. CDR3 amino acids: CASSYSGSTDTQYF. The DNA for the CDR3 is TGTGCCAGCAGTTACTCAGGGAGCACAGATACGCAGTATTTT.

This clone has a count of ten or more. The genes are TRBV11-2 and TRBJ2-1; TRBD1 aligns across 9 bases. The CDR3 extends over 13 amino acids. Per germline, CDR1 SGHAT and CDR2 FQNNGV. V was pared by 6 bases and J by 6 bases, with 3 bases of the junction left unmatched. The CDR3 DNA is TGTGCCAGCAGATTGGACAGGGGCAATGAGCAGTTCTTC. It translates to CASRLDRGNEQFF. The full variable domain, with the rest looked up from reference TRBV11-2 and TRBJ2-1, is EAGVAQSPRYKIIEKRQSVAFWCNPISGHATLYWYQQILGQGPKLLIQFQNNGVVDDSQLPKDRFSAERLKGVDSTLKIQPAKLEDSAVYLCASRLDRGNEQFFGPGTRLTVL.

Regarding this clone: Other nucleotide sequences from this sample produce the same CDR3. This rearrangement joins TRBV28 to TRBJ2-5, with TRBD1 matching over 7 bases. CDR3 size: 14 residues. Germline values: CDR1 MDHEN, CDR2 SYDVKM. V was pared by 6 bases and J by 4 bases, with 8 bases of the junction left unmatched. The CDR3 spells CASSLPAGGETQYF. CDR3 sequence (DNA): TGTGCCAGCAGCCTCCCCGCAGGGGGAGAGACCCAGTACTTC.

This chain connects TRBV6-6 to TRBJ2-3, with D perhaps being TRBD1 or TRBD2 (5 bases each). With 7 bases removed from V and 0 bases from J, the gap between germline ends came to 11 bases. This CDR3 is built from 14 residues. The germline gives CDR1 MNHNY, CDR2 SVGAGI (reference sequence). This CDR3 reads CASKRDGSTDTQYF. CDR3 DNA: TGTGCCAGCAAACGGGACGGGAGCACAGATACGCAGTATTTT.

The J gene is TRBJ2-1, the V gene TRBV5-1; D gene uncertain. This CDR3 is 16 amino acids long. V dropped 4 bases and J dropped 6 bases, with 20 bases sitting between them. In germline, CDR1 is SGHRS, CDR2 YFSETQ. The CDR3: CASSPRALEFGNEQFF. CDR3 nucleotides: TGCGCCAGCAGCCCACGGGCGCTAGAGTTTGGCAATGAGCAGTTCTTC.

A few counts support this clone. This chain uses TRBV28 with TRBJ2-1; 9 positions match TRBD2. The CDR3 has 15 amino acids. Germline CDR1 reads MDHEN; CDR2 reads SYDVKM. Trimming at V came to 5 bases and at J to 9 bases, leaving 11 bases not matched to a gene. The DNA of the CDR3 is TGTGCCAGCAGTATCCTCCGCGGGAGGGCAGCTGAGCAGTTCTTC. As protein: CASSILRGRAAEQFF.

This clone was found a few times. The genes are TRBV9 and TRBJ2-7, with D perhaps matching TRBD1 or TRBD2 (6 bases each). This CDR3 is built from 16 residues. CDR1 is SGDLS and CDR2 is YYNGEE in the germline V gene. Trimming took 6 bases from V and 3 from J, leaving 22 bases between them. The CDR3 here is CASKGGAPRSGYEQYF. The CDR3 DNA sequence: TGTGCCAGCAAGGGGGGTGCGCCACGGAGCGGCTACGAGCAGTACTTC.

The CDR3 loop is CASSPTRTSGRDSYEQYF. CDR3 DNA sequence: TGTGCCAGCAGCCCGACTCGGACTAGCGGGAGGGACTCCTACGAGCAGTACTTC. The chain joins TRBV7-9 to TRBJ2-7, with 15 bases identical to TRBD2. Unmatched junction bases numbered 8, after V lost 5 bases and J lost 0 bases. Per the germline V gene, CDR1 is SEHNR and CDR2 is FQNEAQ (reference sequence). The CDR3 extends over 18 amino acids.

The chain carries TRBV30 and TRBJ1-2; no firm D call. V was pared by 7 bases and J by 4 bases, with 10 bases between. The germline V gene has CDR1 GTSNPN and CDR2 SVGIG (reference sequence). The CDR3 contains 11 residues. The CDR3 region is CASPLPYGYTF. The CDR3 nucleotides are TGTGCCTCCCCCCTCCCCTATGGCTACACCTTC.

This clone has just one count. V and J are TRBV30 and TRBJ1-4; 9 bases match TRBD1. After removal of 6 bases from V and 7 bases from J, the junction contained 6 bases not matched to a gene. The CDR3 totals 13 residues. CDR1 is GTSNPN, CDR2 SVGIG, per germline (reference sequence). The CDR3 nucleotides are TGTGCCTGCCTAATGGACAGGGGTGAAAAACTGTTTTTT. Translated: CACLMDRGEKLFF.

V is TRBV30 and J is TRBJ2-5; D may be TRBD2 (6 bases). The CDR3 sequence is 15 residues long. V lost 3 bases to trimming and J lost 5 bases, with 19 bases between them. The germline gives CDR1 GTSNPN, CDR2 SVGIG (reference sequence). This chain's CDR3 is CAWSQATSGGETQYF. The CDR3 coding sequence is TGTGCCTGGAGCCAGGCGACTAGTGGGGGTGAGACCCAGTACTTC.

Written as DNA, the CDR3 is TGTGCCACAGGGGTTGGAGATACGCAGTATTTT. Amino acid sequence: CATGVGDTQYF. The chain employs TRBV9 and TRBJ2-3; maybe TRBD1 (6 bases). Germline V gives CDR1 SGDLS, CDR2 YYNGEE. V was clipped by 9 bases and J by 5 bases, with 10 bases between them. CDR3 length: 11 amino acids.

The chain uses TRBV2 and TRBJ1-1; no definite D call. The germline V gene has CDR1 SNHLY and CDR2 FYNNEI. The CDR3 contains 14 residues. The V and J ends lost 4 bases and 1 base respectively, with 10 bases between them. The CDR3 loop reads CASSGVQSNTEAFF. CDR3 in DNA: TGTGCCAGCAGTGGCGTACAGTCGAACACTGAAGCTTTCTTT.

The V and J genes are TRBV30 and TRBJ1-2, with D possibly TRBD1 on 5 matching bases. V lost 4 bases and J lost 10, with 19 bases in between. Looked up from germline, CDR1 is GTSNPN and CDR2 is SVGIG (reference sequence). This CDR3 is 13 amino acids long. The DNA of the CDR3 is TGTGCCTGGACCACCGGGACCGGCACGCACTACACCTTC. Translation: CAWTTGTGTHYTF.

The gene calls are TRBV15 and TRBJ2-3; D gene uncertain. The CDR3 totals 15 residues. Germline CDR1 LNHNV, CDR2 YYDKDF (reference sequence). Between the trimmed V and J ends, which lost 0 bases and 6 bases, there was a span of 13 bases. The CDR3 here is CATSRDGAPEDTQYF. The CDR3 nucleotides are TGTGCCACCAGCAGAGATGGTGCCCCCGAGGATACGCAGTATTTT. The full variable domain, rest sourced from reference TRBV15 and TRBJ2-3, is DAMVIQNPRYQVTQFGKPVTLSCSQTLNHNVMYWYQQKSSQAPKLLFHYYDKDFNNEADTPDNFQSRRPNTSFCFLDIRSPGLGDTAMYLCATSRDGAPEDTQYFGPGTRLTVL.

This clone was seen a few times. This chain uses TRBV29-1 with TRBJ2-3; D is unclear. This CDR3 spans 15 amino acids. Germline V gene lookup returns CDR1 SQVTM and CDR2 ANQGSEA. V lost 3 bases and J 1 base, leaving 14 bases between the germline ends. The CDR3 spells CSVDSRSKGTDTQYF. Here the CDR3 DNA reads TGCAGCGTTGATTCTCGGTCCAAAGGCACAGATACGCAGTATTTT.

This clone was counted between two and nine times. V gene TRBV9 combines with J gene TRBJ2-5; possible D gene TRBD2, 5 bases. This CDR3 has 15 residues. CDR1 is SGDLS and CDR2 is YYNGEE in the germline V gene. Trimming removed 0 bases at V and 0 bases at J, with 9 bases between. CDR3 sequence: CASSVASSNQETQYF. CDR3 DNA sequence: TGTGCCAGCAGCGTAGCCTCTAGCAACCAAGAGACCCAGTACTTC.

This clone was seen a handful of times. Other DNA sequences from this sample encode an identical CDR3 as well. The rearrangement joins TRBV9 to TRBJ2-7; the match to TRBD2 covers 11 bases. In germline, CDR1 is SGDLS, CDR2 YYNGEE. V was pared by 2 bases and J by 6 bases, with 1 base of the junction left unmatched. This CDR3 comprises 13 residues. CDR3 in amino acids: CASSVGLAGEQYF. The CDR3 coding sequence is TGTGCCAGCAGCGTTGGACTAGCGGGCGAGCAGTACTTC. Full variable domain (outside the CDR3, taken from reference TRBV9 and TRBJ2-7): DSGVTQTPKHLITATGQRVTLRCSPRSGDLSVYWYQQSLDQGLQFLIQYYNGEERAKGNILERFSAQQFPDLHSELNLSSLELGDSALYFCASSVGLAGEQYFGPGTRLTVT.

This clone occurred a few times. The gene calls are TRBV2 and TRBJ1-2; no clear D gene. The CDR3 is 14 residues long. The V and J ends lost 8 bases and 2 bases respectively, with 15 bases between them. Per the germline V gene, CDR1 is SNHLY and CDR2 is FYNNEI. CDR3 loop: CASPVRTGNYGYTF. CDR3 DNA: TGTGCCAGCCCGGTGAGGACGGGAAACTATGGCTACACCTTC.

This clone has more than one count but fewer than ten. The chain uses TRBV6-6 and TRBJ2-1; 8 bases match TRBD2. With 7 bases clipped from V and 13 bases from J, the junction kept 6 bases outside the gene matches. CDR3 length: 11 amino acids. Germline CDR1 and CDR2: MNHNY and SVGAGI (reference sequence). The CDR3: CASNPGGGQFF. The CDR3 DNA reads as TGTGCCAGCAACCCCGGGGGGGGACAGTTCTTC.